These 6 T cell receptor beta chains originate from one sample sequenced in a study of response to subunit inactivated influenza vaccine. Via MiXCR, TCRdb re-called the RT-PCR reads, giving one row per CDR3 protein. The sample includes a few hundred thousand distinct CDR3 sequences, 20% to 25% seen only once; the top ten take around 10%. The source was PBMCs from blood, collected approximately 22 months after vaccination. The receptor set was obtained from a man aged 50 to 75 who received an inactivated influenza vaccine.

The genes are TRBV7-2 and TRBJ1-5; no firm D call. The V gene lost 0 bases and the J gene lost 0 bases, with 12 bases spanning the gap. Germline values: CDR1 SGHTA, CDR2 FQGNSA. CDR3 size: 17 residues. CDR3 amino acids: CASSLAALRHSNQPQHF. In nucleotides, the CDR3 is TGTGCCAGCAGCTTAGCGGCCCTACGCCATAGCAATCAGCCCCAGCATTTT.

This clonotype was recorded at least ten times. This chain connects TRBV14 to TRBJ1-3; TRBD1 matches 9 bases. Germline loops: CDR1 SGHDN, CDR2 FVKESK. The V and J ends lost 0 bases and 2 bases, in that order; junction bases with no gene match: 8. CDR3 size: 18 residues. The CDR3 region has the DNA TGTGCCAGCAGCCAAGATGGGACAGGGCGTCAAGCTGGAAACACCATATATTTT. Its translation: CASSQDGTGRQAGNTIYF.

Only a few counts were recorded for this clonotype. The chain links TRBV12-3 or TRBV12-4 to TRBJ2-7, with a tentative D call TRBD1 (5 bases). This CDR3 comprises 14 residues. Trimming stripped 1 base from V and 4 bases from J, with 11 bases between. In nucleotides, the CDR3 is TGTGCCAGCAGTTTAGGAGGACATCAGTACGAGCAGTACTTC. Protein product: CASSLGGHQYEQYF.

The DNA for the CDR3 is TGCAGTGCTAGAGGGCCTCGGACCGAGATCCCTCCCAATCAGCCCCAGCATTTT. Encoded protein: CSARGPRTEIPPNQPQHF. The chain uses TRBV20-1 and TRBJ1-5; no clear D. V lost 1 base to trimming and J lost 3 bases, with 22 bases between them. CDR1 and CDR2 from the germline V gene are DFQATT and SNEGSKA (reference sequence). The CDR3 spans 18 residues.

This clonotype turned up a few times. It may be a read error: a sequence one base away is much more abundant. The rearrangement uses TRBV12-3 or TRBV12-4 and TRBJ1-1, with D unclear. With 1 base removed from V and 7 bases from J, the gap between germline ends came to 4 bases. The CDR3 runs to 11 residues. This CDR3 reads CASSLVGEAFF. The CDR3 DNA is TGTGCCAGCAGTTTAGTGGGTGAAGCTTTCTTT.

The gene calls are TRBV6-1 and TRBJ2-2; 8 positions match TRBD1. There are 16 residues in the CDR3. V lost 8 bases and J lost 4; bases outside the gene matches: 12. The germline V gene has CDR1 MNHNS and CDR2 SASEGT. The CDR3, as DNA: TGTGCCAGCTCCCCCGGGACAGGTTTAACCACCGGGGAGCTGTTTTTT. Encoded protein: CASSPGTGLTTGELFF.